This T cell receptor beta chain was obtained from a study of T-cell reconstitution after alpha-beta-depleted transplantation in children. General study findings and limits: Alpha-beta T cells present about two months after transplant were reported to originate from several hundred expanded graft clones.

This clonotype was recorded at least ten times. Its target is not known. Germline V gene data show CDR1 as SGHTA and CDR2 as FQGNSA. The CDR3 has 17 residues. V lost 6 bases and J lost 4; bases outside the gene matches: 16. Construction of the TCRbeta library involved unique molecular identifiers. TCRdb recomputed calls from the PCR reads with MiXCR, one row per CDR3 protein. The sample shows approximately 170,000 distinct CDR3 sequences, around 10% of them seen only once. The sequenced sample was PBMCs, obtained before TCRalphabeta/CD19-depleted stem cell transplant. This receptor was identified in a boy aged 2 to 10 with acute myeloid leukemia, due to receive a stem cell transplant. This chain connects TRBV7-2 to TRBJ2-3; 7 positions match TRBD2. The CDR3 protein is CASRHRLGEGLSDTQYF. Written as DNA, the CDR3 is TGTGCCAGCAGACACAGGTTGGGGGAGGGCCTATCAGATACGCAGTATTTT.